The 9 T cell receptor beta chains below all came from one sample that was sequenced in a study of blood T cell repertoires in COVID-19 (dated by TCRdb to 2020 to 2022). Libraries were built with the immunoSEQ multiplex PCR assay. As stored in TCRdb, this immuneACCESS dataset retains in-frame rearrangements with V and J assigned. A fraction of the clones does not appear; measured against another copy, unresolved V genes explain less than half of the discrepancy, and the remainder lacks a known reason. The sample contains 95,000 to 150,000 clones, roughly 72% of them found a single time. The ten largest clones capture about 6% of the sample. Sequenced input: peripheral blood. These receptor sequences come from a man at least 80 years old with COVID-19, enrolled during active disease.

This clone was counted ten times or more. The chain is built from TRBV5-6 and TRBJ2-7, with D hard to call. Between the trimmed V and J ends, which lost 4 bases and 2 bases, there was a span of 13 bases. The germline gives CDR1 SGHDT, CDR2 YYEEEE. CDR3 length: 14 amino acids. CDR3 nucleotides: TGTGCCAGCAGCGTAAGCGAGTCCGCCTACGAGCAGTACTTC. It codes for CASSVSESAYEQYF.

The V call is TRBV7-9, the J call TRBJ1-6; the match to TRBD1 covers 8 bases. V was clipped by 1 base and J by 7 bases; unmatched bases: 12. The CDR3 runs 18 residues. Germline CDR1 reads SEHNR; CDR2 reads FQNEAQ (reference sequence). CDR3 bases: TGTGCCAGCAGCTTAGGCCGTCTTCAGGGGGCTTGGAATTCACCCCTCCACTTT. It codes for CASSLGRLQGAWNSPLHF.

V is TRBV7-9 and J is TRBJ1-2; the D is unclear. V lost 5 bases to trimming and J lost 4 bases, with 8 bases between them. The CDR3 has 12 residues. Germline V gene data show CDR1 as SEHNR and CDR2 as FQNEAQ (reference sequence). The CDR3 DNA sequence: TGTGCCAGCAGCGGCAGTACCTATGGCTACACCTTC. Translating it yields CASSGSTYGYTF. The full variable domain, rest sourced from reference TRBV7-9 and TRBJ1-2, is DTGVSQNPRHKITKRGQNVTFRCDPISEHNRLYWYRQTLGQGPEFLTYFQNEAQLEKSRLLSDRFSAERPKGSFSTLEIQRTEQGDSAMYLCASSGSTYGYTFGSGTRLTVV.

The chain is built from TRBV7-3 and TRBJ1-5, with TRBD1 as a possible D gene (6 bases). The CDR3 is 15 residues long. Trimming removed 5 bases from V and 0 bases from J, with 11 bases in between. Per the germline V gene, CDR1 is SGHTA and CDR2 is FQGTGA. CDR3 sequence reads: CASSPGQHSNQPQHF. The CDR3 nucleotides are TGTGCCAGCAGCCCTGGACAGCATAGCAATCAGCCCCAGCATTTT.

The rearrangement uses TRBV28 and TRBJ1-4; 8 bases match TRBD1. The CDR3 loop spans 16 amino acids. The J segment lost 7 bases and the V segment lost 3 bases, leaving 10 bases of the junction unmatched. The V gene's germline CDR1 is MDHEN and CDR2 SYDVKM. CDR3 sequence reads: CASSLGQERESEKLFF. DNA of the CDR3: TGTGCCAGCAGTTTGGGACAGGAAAGGGAGTCTGAAAAACTGTTTTTT.

The genes are TRBV2 and TRBJ2-5; 7 bases match TRBD2. Germline lookup yields CDR1 SNHLY and CDR2 FYNNEI. The V gene end was trimmed by 4 bases and the J gene end by 9 bases; junction bases not matched to a gene: 11. The CDR3 runs 14 residues. CDR3 coding DNA: TGTGCCAGCAGTGCCAGACTAGCCGGAATGGCCCAGTACTTC. Translation gives CASSARLAGMAQYF.

The chain employs TRBV21-1 and TRBJ1-5; the DNA was not used to check the table's D call, TRBD1. TRBV21-1 is described as a pseudogene. CDR3 length: 15 residues. The CDR3 spells CASSKGTGVGKPQHF. DNA for the CDR3: TGTGCCAGCAGCAAAGGGACAGGGGTGGGTAAGCCCCAGCATTTT.

The chain carries TRBV3-1 (or the pseudogene TRBV3-2) and TRBJ1-5; 7 nucleotides agree with TRBD1. This CDR3 is built from 15 residues. Trimming cost V 0 bases and J 6 bases; bases outside gene matches: 5. CDR1 and CDR2 from the germline V gene are LGHDT and YNNKEL (reference sequence). The DNA for the CDR3 is TGTGCCAGCAGCCAAGATACAGGGGTCGTTCAGCCCCAGCATTTT. Its translation is CASSQDTGVVQPQHF.

This rearrangement joins TRBV9 to TRBJ2-1, with 7 bases matching TRBD1. Germline V gives CDR1 SGDLS, CDR2 YYNGEE. Losses at the gene ends were 0 bases for V and 0 bases for J; bases not matched to a gene: 6. The CDR3 runs to 17 residues. The CDR3 protein is CASSVAGQRHSYNEQFF. CDR3 DNA sequence: TGTGCCAGCAGCGTAGCGGGACAGCGTCACTCCTACAATGAGCAGTTCTTC. The full variable domain, rest sourced from reference TRBV9 and TRBJ2-1, is DSGVTQTPKHLITATGQRVTLRCSPRSGDLSVYWYQQSLDQGLQFLIQYYNGEERAKGNILERFSAQQFPDLHSELNLSSLELGDSALYFCASSVAGQRHSYNEQFFGPGTRLTVL.